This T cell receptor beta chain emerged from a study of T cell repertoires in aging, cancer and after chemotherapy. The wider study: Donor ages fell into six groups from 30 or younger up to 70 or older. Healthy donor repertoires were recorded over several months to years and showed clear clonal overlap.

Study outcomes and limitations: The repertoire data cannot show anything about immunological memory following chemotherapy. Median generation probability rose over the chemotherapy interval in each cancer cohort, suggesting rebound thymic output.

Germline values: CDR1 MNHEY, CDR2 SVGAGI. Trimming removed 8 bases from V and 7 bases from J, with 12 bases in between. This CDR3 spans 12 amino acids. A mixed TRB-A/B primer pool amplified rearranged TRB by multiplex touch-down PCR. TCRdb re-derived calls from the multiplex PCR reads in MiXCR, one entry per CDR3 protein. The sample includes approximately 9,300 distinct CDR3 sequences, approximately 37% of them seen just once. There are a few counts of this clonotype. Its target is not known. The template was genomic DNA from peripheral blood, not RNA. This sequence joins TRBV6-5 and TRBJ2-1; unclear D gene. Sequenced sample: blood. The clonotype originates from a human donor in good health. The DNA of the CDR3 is TGTGCCAGCTCAAGGGTGCGAAATGAGCAGTTCTTC. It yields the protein CASSRVRNEQFF.